A selection of T cell receptor beta chains follows, all from one sample in a study of identical twins. One entry per CDR3 protein results from TCRdb running MiXCR on the 5' RACE reads. The repertoire holds 450,000 to 500,000 distinct CDR3 sequences, 13% to 15% seen once, with about 0.97% in the top ten. The same sample was also studied in work on yellow fever vaccine responses in identical twins.

The sample comprised CD4+ T cells sorted from blood. These receptors were taken from a woman under 30 in good health. Both conserved end residues are part of each CDR3. D genes are given only for firm matches. Clone size is given for some rows only: seen once, a few or many times, or a class if the clone is expanded.

d_call,clone_size,v_call,j_call,cdr3_nt,cdr3_aa
.,few,TRBV4-2,TRBJ1-1,TGTGCCAGCAGCCAAGATGGGACGCAGACTGAAGCTTTCTTT,CASSQDGTQTEAFF
TRBD1,many,TRBV20-1,TRBJ1-5,TGCAGTGCCAGGACAGGGAATCAGCCCCAGCATTTT,CSARTGNQPQHF
.,.,TRBV7-2,TRBJ1-3,TGTGCCAGCAGCTCGGACAGCTCCTCTGGAAACACCATATATTTT,CASSSDSSSGNTIYF
.,.,TRBV19,TRBJ2-3,TGTGCCAGTAGTATAATGAGGGGAACCTGGGATACGCAGTATTTT,CASSIMRGTWDTQYF
TRBD2,few,TRBV20-1,TRBJ2-1,TGCAGTGCATACCCCCTAGCGGGAGCTAATGAGCAGTTCTTC,CSAYPLAGANEQFF
.,.,TRBV6-6,TRBJ1-3,TGTGCCAGCAGGCGGGGTGGAAACACCATATATTTT,CASRRGGNTIYF
.,.,TRBV6-2/TRBV6-3,TRBJ2-7,TGTGCCAGCTACAGTTGGAGCAAGGGGTCCTACGAGCAGTACTTC,CASYSWSKGSYEQYF
TRBD1,.,TRBV24-1,TRBJ2-2,TGTGCCACCAGTGATTTGCGGGGACAGGGTAGGGACACCGGGGAGCTGTTTTTT,CATSDLRGQGRDTGELFF
TRBD1,.,TRBV4-1,TRBJ1-4,TGCGCCAGCAGCCAACAGGGACAGGATGAAAAACTGTTTTTT,CASSQQGQDEKLFF
TRBD2,few,TRBV11-2,TRBJ2-7,TGTGCCAGCAGCTTAGATCATAGCGGGAGGGTCTACGAGCAGTACTTC,CASSLDHSGRVYEQYF
.,few,TRBV5-1,TRBJ1-6,TGCGCCAGCAGCTTTGGGGGCGAATCACCCCTCCACTTT,CASSFGGESPLHF
TRBD1,few,TRBV3-1,TRBJ2-5,TGTGCCAGTAAAGAGAAGGGGGCGACCCAGTACTTC,CASKEKGATQYF
.,once,TRBV12-3/TRBV12-4,TRBJ1-2,TGTGCCAGCAGTCCCCAACAGGGAGAGTATGGCTACACCTTC,CASSPQQGEYGYTF
.,few,TRBV10-3,TRBJ1-1,TGTGCCATCAGTGACAGGCCTTCAGATGGGGCTTTCTTT,CAISDRPSDGAFF
TRBD1,.,TRBV28,TRBJ2-4,TGTGCCAGCAGAAAAACAGGGGGAAGTGCCAAAAACATTCAGTACTTC,CASRKTGGSAKNIQYF
TRBD2,.,TRBV5-8,TRBJ2-1,TGTGCCAGCAGCTTGAAGGTAGCGGGCCCTGGGTCCCAGTTCTTC,CASSLKVAGPGSQFF
.,few,TRBV11-2,TRBJ2-6,TGTGCCAGCAGCTTAGTTAGTCCTGGGGCCAACGTCCTGACTTTC,CASSLVSPGANVLTF
TRBD2,.,TRBV6-1,TRBJ2-7,TGTGCCAGCAGTCTTTTGGGAGGGCCGGGAGAGCAGTACTTC,CASSLLGGPGEQYF
TRBD2,.,TRBV19,TRBJ2-1,TGTGCCAGTACCCGACTAGCGGGGGGGCCATACAATGAGCAGTTCTTC,CASTRLAGGPYNEQFF
TRBD1,once,TRBV7-7,TRBJ2-1,TGTGCTAGCAGCTCACAGGGGGCTGTGAACAATGAGCAGTTCTTC,CASSSQGAVNNEQFF
.,.,TRBV28,TRBJ2-5,TGTGCCAGCAGTTTACACAGACAAGAGACCCAGTACTTC,CASSLHRQETQYF
.,few,TRBV7-2,TRBJ2-5,TGTGCCAGCAGCTGGACACGTCAAGAGACCCAGTACTTC,CASSWTRQETQYF
TRBD2,.,TRBV27,TRBJ2-5,TGTGCCAGCAGGCAGTCTAGCGGGGGGGCCCGGGGTCAAGAGACCCAGTACTTC,CASRQSSGGARGQETQYF
TRBD1,.,TRBV7-6,TRBJ1-1,TGTGCCAGCAGCTTAGCGGGGGGAGGACAGGCGAACACTGAAGCTTTCTTT,CASSLAGGGQANTEAFF
TRBD2,many,TRBV12-3/TRBV12-4,TRBJ2-1,TGTGCCAGCAGTTCTAGCGGGGGCTACAATGAGCAGTTCTTC,CASSSSGGYNEQFF
.,.,TRBV20-1,TRBJ2-7,TGCAGTGCTTCGTCCGGGACTGGGGGTCCAAACGAGCAGTACTTC,CSASSGTGGPNEQYF
.,many,TRBV7-2,TRBJ2-5,TGTGCCAGCAGCTTCTCTGGGGCGGGGTCCGGTGACCAGTACTTC,CASSFSGAGSGDQYF
.,.,TRBV18,TRBJ2-3,TGTGCCAGCTCGCTGCAGAGCACACCCACAGATACGCAGTATTTT,CASSLQSTPTDTQYF
.,.,TRBV9,TRBJ2-1,TGTGCCAGCAGCTCCCGCTCGGGAGCCGACCGGCAGTTCTTC,CASSSRSGADRQFF
.,.,TRBV24-1,TRBJ2-2,TGTGCCACCAGTCTTCCAGCGAACACCGGGGAGCTGTTTTTT,CATSLPANTGELFF
.,few,TRBV6-2/TRBV6-3,TRBJ1-5,TGTGCCAGCAGTTACACCTGGGGGGCAGGGAAGTATCGGCCCCAGCATTTT,CASSYTWGAGKYRPQHF
.,.,TRBV12-3/TRBV12-4,TRBJ2-1,TGTGCCAGCAGTTTAGGAGGAGGTCCTACAATCGAGCAGTTCTTC,CASSLGGGPTIEQFF
.,few,TRBV25-1,TRBJ2-6,TGTGCCAGCCAACCTGGGGCCAACGTCCTGACTTTC,CASQPGANVLTF
TRBD2,.,TRBV3-1,TRBJ2-1,TGTGCCAGCAGCGTTATCCGGACTAGCGGGACCCGACTGTTCTTC,CASSVIRTSGTRLFF
.,.,TRBV27,TRBJ2-6,TGTGCCAGCAGTTCAATAAAAGTCTTTCCTGGGGCCAACGTCCTGACTTTC,CASSSIKVFPGANVLTF
.,few,TRBV15,TRBJ2-3,TGTGCCACCAGGGATATCGGACCAGGAAGCACAGATACGCAGTATTTT,CATRDIGPGSTDTQYF
.,few,TRBV5-1,TRBJ2-3,TGCGCCAGCAGCGCGGATCCGGGACAACAAGATACGCAGTATTTT,CASSADPGQQDTQYF
.,.,TRBV29-1,TRBJ2-1,TGCAGCGTCCCTACAGCGAGCTCCTACAATGAGCAGTTCTTC,CSVPTASSYNEQFF
TRBD2,many,TRBV28,TRBJ2-3,TGTGCCAGCAGGGGGACTAGCGAGGGTACGCAGTATTTT,CASRGTSEGTQYF
TRBD2,.,TRBV10-1,TRBJ2-7,TGCGCCAGCAGTGACTCGAGAAGCGGGAGGCTCTACGAGCAGTACTTC,CASSDSRSGRLYEQYF
.,few,TRBV11-2,TRBJ2-7,TGTGCCAGCAGCCCATCACCGTTTTACGAGCAGTACTTC,CASSPSPFYEQYF
TRBD1,.,TRBV5-1,TRBJ2-7,TGCGCCAGCAGCACAGGGGACGGTCGAGAGCAGTACTTC,CASSTGDGREQYF
.,few,TRBV6-2/TRBV6-3,TRBJ2-6,TGTGCCAGCAGTTACTTGGGGGCGTCTGGGGCCAACGTCCTGACTTTC,CASSYLGASGANVLTF
.,few,TRBV4-2,TRBJ2-1,TGTGCCAGCAGCCAAGGGGGGAGTGGGTACAATGAGCAGTTCTTC,CASSQGGSGYNEQFF
.,few,TRBV11-2,TRBJ2-3,TGTGCCAGCAGCGCCGGACAGCATTTCACAGATACGCAGTATTTT,CASSAGQHFTDTQYF
TRBD1,.,TRBV18,TRBJ2-7,TGTGCCAGCTCACCGCAGGGGGCGGGGAACTACTACGAGCAGTACTTC,CASSPQGAGNYYEQYF
.,few,TRBV6-2/TRBV6-3,TRBJ1-5,TGTGCCAGCAGTTACAATGGCAATCAGCCCCAGCATTTT,CASSYNGNQPQHF
TRBD2,.,TRBV5-1,TRBJ2-6,TGCGCCAGCAGAAATACGCTGGGGGGGACTGGGGCCAACGTCCTGACTTTC,CASRNTLGGTGANVLTF
.,.,TRBV20-1,TRBJ2-2,TGCAGTGGGAGGAGTGGGGGCTCGAGCGGGGAGCTGTTTTTT,CSGRSGGSSGELFF
TRBD1,few,TRBV12-3/TRBV12-4,TRBJ1-6,TGTGCCAGCAGGCCGACAGGGTCTTATAATTCACCCCTCCACTTT,CASRPTGSYNSPLHF
.,few,TRBV28,TRBJ2-6,TGTGCCACCAAGGACTCTGGGGCCAACGTCCTGACTTTC,CATKDSGANVLTF
.,.,TRBV28,TRBJ1-1,TGTGCCAGCAGTTTATACGGGACGAACACTGAAGCTTTCTTT,CASSLYGTNTEAFF